One T cell receptor beta chain is described in this entry. It was into CD45RA+ naive and CD45RA-negative memory subsets that the CD4+ cells were split. Profiled with immunoSEQ multiplex PCR; TCRdb holds only in-frame clones, not every one. The table has about 1 million clones, around 78% seen once; the top ten hold approximately 0.5%. Germline CDR1 is SNHLY and CDR2 is FYNNEI. The CDR3 extends over 15 amino acids. J was trimmed by 7 bases and V by 6 bases; bases with no gene match: 11. The sample comes from a study of shared clonotypes between healthy human individuals. Study context: Contributing individuals were a couple of females and three males aged 18 to 49. Each donor's CD4 naive and CD4 memory cells filled three plates apiece, CD8 naive two, and CD8 memory one.

Input material: memory CD4+ T cells from PBMCs. Subset in this sample: CD45RA-negative fraction. The receptor was derived from a man aged 18 to 30 in good health. Some clones in this sample may be carry-over from other donors' samples. The rearrangement uses TRBV2 and TRBJ1-4, with 7 bases matching TRBD1. The CDR3 DNA is TGTGCCAGCAGGGGAACCGGCCAGGGGGGTGAAAAACTGTTTTTT. Its protein is CASRGTGQGGEKLFF.